This T cell receptor (beta chain) stems from a study of T cells in Graves' hyperthyroidism and ophthalmopathy. CDR3 length: 14 amino acids. Germline loops: CDR1 DFQATT, CDR2 SNEGSKA (reference sequence). V was clipped by 4 bases and J by 3 bases; unmatched bases: 6. Template material for amplifying TCR beta CDR3 regions consisted of RNA transcripts. During a first-round RT-PCR of the TCR CDR3, the HTBI primer set was used. TCRdb called the multiplex PCR reads again in MiXCR, with one record for every CDR3 protein. The sample has a few hundred thousand distinct CDR3 sequences, approximately 15% seen once. The sample holds a few counts of this clonotype.

The chain links TRBV20-1 to TRBJ2-7, with 10 bases aligning to TRBD2. The receptor was isolated from a woman aged 25 to 45 with Graves' hyperthyroidism. Sequencing used blood. The CDR3, as DNA: TGCAGTGCTATAACCGGACTAGCGGACTACGAGCAGTACTTC. It encodes CSAITGLADYEQYF.